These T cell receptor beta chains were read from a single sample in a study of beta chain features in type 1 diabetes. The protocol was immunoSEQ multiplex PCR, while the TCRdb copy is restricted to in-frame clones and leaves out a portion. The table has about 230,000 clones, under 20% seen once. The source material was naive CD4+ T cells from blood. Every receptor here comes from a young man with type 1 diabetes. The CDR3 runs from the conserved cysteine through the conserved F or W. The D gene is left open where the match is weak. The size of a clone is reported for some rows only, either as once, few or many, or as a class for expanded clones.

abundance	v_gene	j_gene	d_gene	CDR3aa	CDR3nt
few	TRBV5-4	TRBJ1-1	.	CASSPSGGNTEAFF	TGTGCCAGCAGCCCCAGTGGGGGTAACACTGAAGCTTTCTTT
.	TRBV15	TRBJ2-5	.	CATSQAIQETQYF	TGTGCCACCAGCCAGGCTATACAAGAGACCCAGTACTTC
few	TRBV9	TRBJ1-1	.	CASSVLQGGASEAFF	TGTGCCAGCAGCGTATTGCAGGGTGGTGCTTCTGAAGCTTTCTTT
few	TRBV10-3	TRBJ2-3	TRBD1	CAISLRTGSAGDTQYF	TGTGCCATCAGTCTCCGGACAGGGTCTGCGGGAGATACGCAGTATTTT
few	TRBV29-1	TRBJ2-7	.	CSVDGFPSRHF	TGCAGCGTTGACGGATTCCCTTCCCGGCACTTC
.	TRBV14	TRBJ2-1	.	CASSQGDVYNEQFF	TGTGCCAGCAGCCAAGGCGACGTATACAATGAGCAGTTCTTC
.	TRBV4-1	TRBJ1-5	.	CASSQDIRWVRNNQPQHF	TGCGCCAGCAGCCAAGATATTCGCTGGGTGAGGAACAATCAGCCCCAGCATTTT
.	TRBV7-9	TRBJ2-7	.	CASSPWTSRSTEQYF	TGTGCCAGCAGCCCATGGACCTCTCGATCCACCGAGCAGTACTTC
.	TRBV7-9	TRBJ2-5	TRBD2	CASSPLGVAGMQETQYF	TGTGCCAGCAGCCCCCTTGGAGTAGCGGGAATGCAAGAGACCCAGTACTTC
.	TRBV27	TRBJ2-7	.	CASSLKQRYEQYF	TGTGCCAGCAGTTTGAAACAGCGCTACGAGCAGTACTTC
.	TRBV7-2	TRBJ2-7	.	CASSLSDTYEQYF	TGTGCCAGCAGCTTATCGGATACCTACGAGCAGTACTTC
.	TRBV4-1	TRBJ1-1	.	CASSQERAFF	TGCGCCAGCAGCCAAGAAAGAGCTTTCTTT
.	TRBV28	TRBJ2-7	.	CASILRASSYEQYF	TGTGCCAGCATTCTTAGGGCAAGCTCCTACGAGCAGTACTTC
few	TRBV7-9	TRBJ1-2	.	CASSLHEGDGYTF	TGTGCCAGCAGCTTACATGAGGGAGACGGCTACACCTTC
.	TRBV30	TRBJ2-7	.	CAWTGSYEQYF	TGTGCCTGGACGGGATCCTACGAGCAGTACTTC
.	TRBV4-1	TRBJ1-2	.	CASSQVNTGNYGYTF	TGCGCCAGCAGCCAAGTTAACACGGGGAACTATGGCTACACCTTC
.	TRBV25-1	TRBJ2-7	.	CASSYTGLGEQYF	TGTGCCAGCAGTTATACAGGGTTGGGCGAGCAGTACTTC
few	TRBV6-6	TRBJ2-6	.	CASLLSGANVLTF	TGTGCCAGCCTACTGTCTGGGGCCAACGTCCTGACTTTC
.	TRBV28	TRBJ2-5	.	CASSFSRETQYF	TGTGCCAGCAGTTTTTCGAGAGAGACCCAGTACTTC
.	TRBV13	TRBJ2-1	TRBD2	CASSSGTRNEQFF	TGTGCCAGCAGCTCCGGGACTAGGAATGAGCAGTTCTTC
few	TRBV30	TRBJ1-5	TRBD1	CAARTGDQPQHF	TGTGCCGCCCGAACAGGGGACCAGCCCCAGCATTTT
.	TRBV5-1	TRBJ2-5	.	CASSLGQAEETQYF	TGCGCCAGCAGCTTGGGACAGGCAGAAGAGACCCAGTACTTC
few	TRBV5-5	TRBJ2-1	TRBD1	CASSLATGEFHEQFF	TGTGCCAGCAGCTTAGCAACAGGGGAATTTCATGAGCAGTTCTTC
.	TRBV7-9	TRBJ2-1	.	CASSSPGDGDEQFF	TGTGCCAGCAGCTCCCCCGGAGACGGCGATGAGCAGTTCTTC
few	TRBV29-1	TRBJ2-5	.	CSVMEYQETQYF	TGCAGCGTAATGGAGTACCAAGAGACCCAGTACTTC
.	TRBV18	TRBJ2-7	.	CASSPPSGAYEQYF	TGTGCCAGCTCACCACCATCGGGAGCCTACGAGCAGTACTTC
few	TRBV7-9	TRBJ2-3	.	CASSFWGIGTDTQYF	TGTGCCAGCAGCTTTTGGGGGATCGGGACAGATACGCAGTATTTT
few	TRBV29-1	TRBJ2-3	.	CSVKNTDTQYF	TGCAGCGTTAAAAACACAGATACGCAGTATTTT
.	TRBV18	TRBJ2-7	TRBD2	CASSPPSGGYEQYF	TGTGCCAGCTCACCACCTTCGGGGGGCTACGAGCAGTACTTC
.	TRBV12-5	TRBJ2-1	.	CASGLHQFNEQFF	TGTGCTAGTGGTTTACACCAATTTAATGAGCAGTTCTTC
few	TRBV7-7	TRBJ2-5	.	CASSGRETQYF	TGTGCCAGCAGCGGGCGGGAGACCCAGTACTTC
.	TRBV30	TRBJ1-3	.	CAWSVLAGNTIYF	TGTGCCTGGAGTGTACTGGCTGGAAACACCATATATTTT
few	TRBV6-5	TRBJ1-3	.	CASSYSKISGNTIYF	TGTGCCAGCAGTTACTCGAAAATCTCTGGAAACACCATATATTTT
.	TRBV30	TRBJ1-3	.	CSWSVRGTSGNTIYF	TGTTCCTGGAGTGTACGAGGAACTTCTGGAAACACCATATATTTT
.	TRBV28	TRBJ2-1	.	CASSGNNEQFF	TGTGCCAGCAGCGGAAACAATGAGCAGTTCTTC
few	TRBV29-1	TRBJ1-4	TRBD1	CSVEGQTRGEKLFF	TGCAGCGTTGAGGGACAGACTAGAGGTGAAAAACTGTTTTTT
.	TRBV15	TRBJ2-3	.	CATSRGGAPDTQYF	TGTGCCACCAGCAGGGGTGGGGCCCCAGATACGCAGTATTTT
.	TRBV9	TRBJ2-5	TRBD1	CASSVDRGRGETQYF	TGTGCCAGCAGCGTAGACAGGGGGCGAGGAGAGACCCAGTACTTC
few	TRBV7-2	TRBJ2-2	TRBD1	CASSPGGQNTGELFF	TGTGCCAGCAGTCCAGGGGGCCAAAACACCGGGGAGCTGTTTTTT
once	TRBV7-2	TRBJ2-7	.	CASSFDRTSYEQYF	TGTGCCAGCAGCTTCGACCGTACCTCCTACGAGCAGTACTTC
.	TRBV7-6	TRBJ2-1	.	CASSFPYRSNEQFF	TGTGCCAGCAGCTTCCCGTACCGAAGCAATGAGCAGTTCTTC
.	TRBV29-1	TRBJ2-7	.	CSVVGRDIDFGSYEQYF	TGCAGCGTTGTAGGCCGGGACATAGATTTCGGGTCCTACGAGCAGTACTTC